This T cell receptor (beta chain) was sequenced for a study of synovial regulatory T cells in juvenile arthritis. Clones were read by immunoSEQ multiplex PCR, and TCRdb kept only the in-frame ones, dropping some. Its clone listing holds more than 9,500 clones. The CDR3 totals 14 residues. Only the protein is available. In germline, CDR1 is SGHAT, CDR2 FQDESV (reference sequence). This sequence joins TRBV11-1 and TRBJ2-7; TCRdb indicates TRBD2, and absent DNA this call remains unverified. This TCR came from a donor aged 2-30 years with juvenile idiopathic arthritis. Sample: Treg cells from blood. As for subset: remaining (HLA-DR-negative) circulating blood Treg cells. CDR3 amino acids: CASSNAGLVIEQYF.